The T cell receptor beta chain under discussion was sequenced for a study of blood T cells in healthy people across ages. The sample providers were healthy Caucasian people from Russia, aged about 6 to 100. They isolated at least 7 million PBMCs from each sample. With a J-beta primer mix and a sample-barcoded 5' primer, a second PCR ran roughly 6 to 12 cycles. A template-switch adaptor that had 12 random nucleotides put a tag on each cDNA molecule. Sequencing yielded, for each sample, at least 3 million paired-end reads carrying CDR3. Each CDR3 protein is one row after TCRdb ran MiXCR on the 5' RACE reads. The sample yields some 1.5 million distinct CDR3 sequences, 28% seen once. The CDR3 extends over 15 amino acids. V lost 10 bases, J lost 5 bases, and 9 bases stayed unmatched. This clonotype showed up many times.

Sequencing input: blood. The TCR was taken from a woman aged 25-40 years in good health. This chain connects TRBV12-3 or TRBV12-4 to TRBJ2-7; 15 bases are shared with TRBD2. The CDR3 DNA follows: TGTGCCAACCCGGGACTAGCGGGAGGTATCCACGAGCAGTACTTC. Translation gives CANPGLAGGIHEQYF.